What follows describes a single TCR beta chain. Its antigen is undetermined. Amplification from RNA transcripts yielded the TCR beta CDR3 regions. The first round was an RT-PCR with HTBI primers, and the second round was a multiplex PCR. From the multiplex PCR reads, TCRdb called clonotypes with MiXCR, one entry per CDR3 protein. The sample records 300,000 to 350,000 distinct CDR3 sequences, roughly 15% being singletons. This record belongs to a study of Graves' ophthalmopathy and Graves' hyperthyroidism. Findings and caveats of the study: Ophthalmopathy cases were distinguished from stable hyperthyroidism by a 13-signature model, reaching approximately 87% sensitivity and roughly 81% specificity.

Exclusion covered patients with other autoimmune diseases or uncontrolled infections (as well as pregnancy or lactation). The diagnosis combined clinical symptoms, thyroxine, TRAb, thyroid ultrasound and orbital computed tomography scans. Germline trimming cut 8 bases from V and 4 bases from J; bases unmatched to any gene: 9. The length of the CDR3 is 15 residues. The TCR originated in an adult man with Graves' ophthalmopathy. J is TRBJ2-2 and V is TRBV12-3 or TRBV12-4; the match to TRBD2 covers 8 bases. Sample: peripheral blood. The CDR3 reads CASVPPRGGTGELFF. Written as DNA, the CDR3 is TGTGCCAGCGTCCCACCCCGGGGGGGCACCGGGGAGCTGTTTTTT.